This TCR beta chain was profiled in a study of breast tumors, draining lymph nodes, adjacent tissues. Regarding the study as a whole: Tumor T cell lymph node origin was a supported hypothesis, not proven. Tumor TCR diversity was below lymph nodes but above nontumor tissue.

This clonotype was seen a single time. Its specificity is unknown. This CDR3 has 15 residues. Germline V lookup: CDR1 LNHDA, CDR2 SQIVND (reference sequence). Trimming shortened V by 10 bases and J by 2 bases, and 19 bases separated the two germline ends. From the multiplex PCR reads, TCRdb called clonotypes with MiXCR, one entry per CDR3 protein. Of about 230,000 distinct CDR3 sequences in the sample, approximately 30% were seen once. Breast cancer patients provided tissue from their axillary draining lymph nodes. The origin of this receptor is a female donor with breast cancer. Some clones in this sample may be carry-over from other donors' samples. Source material: axillary lymph node tissue. This sequence joins TRBV19 and TRBJ2-3, with D possibly matching TRBD2 (6 bases). The CDR3 sequence is CATSGSGGITDTQYF. The CDR3 region has the DNA TGTGCCACCAGTGGTTCCGGCGGGATCACAGATACGCAGTATTTT.